This TCR beta chain was recovered during a study of PD-L1 blockade in urothelial cancer. The overall study: Atezolizumab therapy began for patients in about 2014, dosed at 1,200 mg intravenously every 3 weeks. A median blood sample held about 150,000 T cells and 80,000 or so unique TCRs. Notes on the study in general: More expansion of tumor-associated blood clones, seen at 3 weeks, marked durable-benefit patients.

Germline lookup yields CDR1 PRHDT and CDR2 FYEKMQ (reference sequence). Losses at the gene ends were 5 bases for V and 6 bases for J; bases not matched to a gene: 10. CDR3 length equals 15 residues. The sample's time point: peripheral blood 6 weeks after treatment start. Patients' cancers were locally advanced or metastatic urothelial carcinomas. The protocol was immunoSEQ multiplex PCR, while the TCRdb copy is restricted to in-frame clones and leaves out a portion. This sample has some 110,000 clones, with under 95% found just once. Comment on this clone: What it binds is unknown.

The sample consisted of PBMCs, taken around atezolizumab (anti-PD-L1) treatment. V gene TRBV13 combines with J gene TRBJ2-7; TRBD1 agrees at 10 bases. This clonotype was obtained from a man aged 60-69 years with urothelial cancer. The CDR3 spells CASSTTGTGAAEQYF. CDR3 bases: TGTGCCAGCAGCACTACCGGGACAGGGGCGGCCGAGCAGTACTTC. The complete variable domain, with remaining parts taken from reference TRBV13 and TRBJ2-7, reads AAGVIQSPRHLIKEKRETATLKCYPIPRHDTVYWYQQGPGQDPQFLISFYEKMQSDKGSIPDRFSAQQFSDYHSELNMSSLELGDSALYFCASSTTGTGAAEQYFGPGTRLTVT.